Listed below are T cell receptor beta chains from one sample, sequenced in a study of blood T cell repertoires in COVID-19. Here immunoSEQ multiplex PCR was the method, and the copy in TCRdb shows in-frame clones only, minus some. The sample contains 130,000 to 150,000 clones, around 75% of which appear only once. The sequenced sample was peripheral blood. The receptor set was obtained from a woman aged 70 to 79 with COVID-19, enrolled during active disease. CDR3s leave out the opening cysteine and the closing phenylalanine or tryptophan.

v_call,cdr3_aa
TRBV5-6,ASSSRGFMNTEAF
TRBV30,AWSQSLRGDEQY
TRBV5-4,ASSSRGSEAF
TRBV5-4,ASSPGTGGLRVSYEQY
TRBV9,ASSRERLGTYNEQF
TRBV27,ASSREGFYEQY
TRBV19,ASSLRQGAPEDTQY
TRBV27,ASSLSGASGIQY
TRBV28,ASEVGGQGFT
TRBV7-2,ASAPGGGAEGYT
TRBV7-2,ASSSAFAGNAEQY
TRBV19,ASRAGSQGHLNTGELF
TRBV6-5,ASSRNGDSGNTIY
TRBV6-5,ASSSRQGYGYT
TRBV11-3,ASSLNHLRGNEQF
TRBV27,ASSQESIRGTQY
TRBV20-1,SARVLGGYT
TRBV25-1,ASSVTPLQGADGYT
TRBV7-2,ASSSSGDKQETQY
TRBV7-2,ASSKDRGFYNEQF
TRBV7-9,ASCDVEIFTEAF
TRBV5-1,ASSPEGTISPREQF
TRBV5-1,ASSVGDRADTEAF
TRBV6-2/TRBV6-3,ASSLDRLGNQPQH
TRBV5-4,ASSPTGGSYEQY
TRBV27,ASSQPPGDTQY
TRBV9,ASSVGLRGGGYT
TRBV29-1,SVPRGQGHSNQPQH
TRBV5-1,ASSLIDSTSYEQY